These 27 T cell receptor beta chains share one sample of origin, sequenced in a study of T cells in Graves' hyperthyroidism and ophthalmopathy. The source material, RNA transcripts, was used to amplify TCR beta CDR3 regions. Researchers ran a first-round RT-PCR on the TCR CDR3 using the HTBI primer set. TCRdb itself ran the multiplex PCR reads through MiXCR, one entry per CDR3 protein. This table has 300,000 to 400,000 distinct CDR3 sequences, about 15% appearing once. Input material: blood. The receptors stem from a woman under 40 with Graves' hyperthyroidism.

This clonotype was picked up a small number of times. The J gene is TRBJ2-3, the V gene TRBV12-5, with TRBD2 matching over 8 bases. CDR3 length equals 13 residues. CDR1 is LGHNT and CDR2 is FRNRAP in the germline V gene. Trimming took 3 bases from V and 4 from J; bases not matched to a gene: 0. The CDR3 DNA is TGTGCTAGTGGTTTAGCGGGAGCAGATACGCAGTATTTT. Translation gives CASGLAGADTQYF.

This clonotype has just a few counts. The chain employs TRBV5-6 and TRBJ1-5; the match to TRBD1 covers 8 bases. This CDR3 is 16 amino acids long. The junction had 7 bases not matched to a gene; V was cut back by 2 bases and J by 3 bases. Looked up from germline, CDR1 is SGHDT and CDR2 is YYEEEE. CDR3 sequence: CASSFSGGLDNQPQHF. The CDR3 DNA reads TGTGCCAGCAGCTTTTCAGGGGGCCTTGACAATCAGCCCCAGCATTTT. Using reference TRBV5-6 and TRBJ1-5 for the parts outside the CDR3, the full variable domain is DAGVTQSPTHLIKTRGQQVTLRCSPKSGHDTVSWYQQALGQGPQFIFQYYEEEERQRGNFPDRFSGHQFPNYSSELNVNALLLGDSALYLCASSFSGGLDNQPQHFGDGTRLSIL.

The rearrangement joins TRBV15 to TRBJ2-4; 10 bases match TRBD1. The ends lost 5 bases at V and 7 bases at J; junction bases unmatched: 2. CDR1 and CDR2 (germline): LNHNV, YYDKDF (reference sequence). The CDR3 sequence is 13 residues long. The CDR3 DNA is TGTGCCACCAGCCCGGGACAGGGGAACATTCAGTACTTC. Its translation: CATSPGQGNIQYF.

The chain links TRBV18 to TRBJ2-2, with 9 bases that match TRBD1. CDR3 length: 19 residues. V was clipped by 6 bases and J by 1 base; unmatched bases: 15. Germline CDR1 KGHSH, CDR2 LQKENI. As DNA, the CDR3 is TGTGCCAGCTCCCAATTTCACTTGCCGGGACAGGGGAACACCGGGGAGCTGTTTTTT. Translated, it gives CASSQFHLPGQGNTGELFF.

Ten or more counts support this clonotype. The genes are TRBV6-1 and TRBJ2-7; 10 nucleotides align to TRBD1. This CDR3 contains 19 residues. V shed 6 bases, J shed 2 bases, and the junction held 19 bases outside the gene matches. The V gene's germline CDR1 is MNHNS and CDR2 SASEGT. CDR3 amino acids: CASSHYGTGDYRFTYEQYF. CDR3 in DNA: TGTGCCAGCAGCCACTACGGGACAGGGGACTACCGGTTCACCTACGAGCAGTACTTC.

The gene calls are TRBV5-1 and TRBJ2-7; no reliable D call. The CDR3 is made up of 15 amino acids. Germline assignment: CDR1 SGHRS and CDR2 YFSETQ. Trimming shortened V by 4 bases and J by 1 base, and 15 bases separated the two germline ends. The CDR3: CASSLGHGISYEQYF. The CDR3 region has the DNA TGCGCCAGCAGCCTGGGTCATGGGATATCCTACGAGCAGTACTTC. The whole variable domain, remainder taken from reference TRBV5-1 and TRBJ2-7, is KAGVTQTPRYLIKTRGQQVTLSCSPISGHRSVSWYQQTPGQGLQFLFEYFSETQRNKGNFPGRFSGRQFSNSRSEMNVSTLELGDSALYLCASSLGHGISYEQYFGPGTRLTVT.

A note on this clonotype: A single base separates this from a much larger clone, so it may be a read error. The chain employs TRBV28 and TRBJ2-1; no clear D. The germline gives CDR1 MDHEN, CDR2 SYDVKM. The CDR3 contains 8 residues. The V and J ends lost 11 bases and 14 bases respectively, with 10 bases between them. CDR3 amino acids: CAHSLEFF. DNA of the CDR3: TGTGCCCACTCTTTGGAGTTCTTC.

The chain is built from TRBV20-1 and TRBJ2-1, with unresolved D. The ends were cut back, 4 bases at V and 0 bases at J, with 16 bases in the middle. Germline CDR1 reads DFQATT; CDR2 reads SNEGSKA (reference sequence). The CDR3 consists of 16 residues. CDR3 residues: CSAIEGSPSSYNEQFF. In DNA form, the CDR3 reads TGCAGTGCTATCGAAGGTAGTCCAAGCTCCTACAATGAGCAGTTCTTC.

This clonotype was seen more than once but under ten times. This chain links TRBV4-1 with TRBJ2-7, with D unclear. Germline assignment: CDR1 MGHRA and CDR2 YSYEKL. With 3 bases removed from V and 6 bases from J, the gap between germline ends came to 12 bases. The CDR3 is made up of 13 amino acids. The CDR3 DNA sequence: TGCGCCAGCAGCCACGAATCACGTGCCGAGCAGTACTTC. Its protein is CASSHESRAEQYF.

This clonotype was seen only a few times. V gene TRBV7-2 combines with J gene TRBJ2-2, with D perhaps matching TRBD2 (5 bases). CDR1 is SGHTA, CDR2 FQGNSA, per germline. CDR3 size: 16 residues. V lost 1 base and J lost 4, with 13 bases in between. The CDR3 loop reads CASSLGITGSTGELFF. The CDR3 DNA reads as TGTGCCAGCAGCTTAGGTATCACGGGAAGCACCGGGGAGCTGTTTTTT.

This clonotype was counted a few times. The chain uses TRBV6-1 and TRBJ1-5, with TRBD1 as a possible D gene (5 bases). Trimming shortened V by 3 bases and J by 3 bases, and 18 bases separated the two germline ends. CDR1 is MNHNS, CDR2 SASEGT, per germline. The CDR3 sequence is 17 residues long. CDR3 in DNA: TGTGCCAGCAGTGAGGTCGGGGGGAGTCGGGTCAATCAGCCCCAGCATTTT. It is translated as CASSEVGGSRVNQPQHF.

The chain employs TRBV24-1 and TRBJ2-3; TRBD2 agrees at 10 bases. This CDR3 comprises 16 residues. Trimming removed 4 bases from V and 2 bases from J; junction bases left unmatched: 5. From germline, CDR1 is KGHDR and CDR2 SFDVKD. CDR3 in DNA: TGTGCCACCAGTGAGACTAGCGGGTGGGCCACAGATACGCAGTATTTT. Amino acids: CATSETSGWATDTQYF.

This clonotype was seen repeatedly, ten times or more. The chain uses TRBV15 and TRBJ2-7; 7 positions agree with TRBD1. The germline CDR1 and CDR2 sequences are LNHNV and YYDKDF (reference sequence). The ends lost 3 bases at V and 0 bases at J; junction bases unmatched: 8. The CDR3 loop spans 16 amino acids. The CDR3 DNA reads TGTGCCACCAGCAGGGGGCCGGGACAGAGCTCCTACGAGCAGTACTTC. This sequence encodes CATSRGPGQSSYEQYF.

This clonotype was seen many times. V is TRBV19 and J is TRBJ1-6, with 11 nucleotides matching TRBD1. Losses at the gene ends were 6 bases for V and 7 bases for J; bases not matched to a gene: 5. There are 15 residues in the CDR3. Per the germline V gene, CDR1 is LNHDA and CDR2 is SQIVND (reference sequence). In nucleotides, the CDR3 is TGTGCCAGTAGGGACAGGGGGCGCGAGAATTCACCCCTCCACTTT. Translation: CASRDRGRENSPLHF.

On this clonotype: A read error may be the cause here, since a much bigger clone is one base away. The chain links TRBV29-1 to TRBJ1-1, with 8 positions matching TRBD1. Germline V lookup: CDR1 SQVTM, CDR2 ANQGSEA. The CDR3 sequence is 12 residues long. Here the CDR3 reads CSAGQGGTEALF. The CDR3 DNA sequence: TGCAGCGCCGGACAGGGAGGCACTGAAGCTCTCTTT.

This clonotype was seen at least ten times. The rearrangement uses TRBV20-1 and TRBJ2-1; 7 bases line up with TRBD2. V was pared by 2 bases and J by 8 bases, with 6 bases of the junction left unmatched. This CDR3 region has 13 residues. Germline assignment: CDR1 DFQATT and CDR2 SNEGSKA (reference sequence). Here the CDR3 DNA reads TGCAGTGCTAGATTGACTAGCTCCCATGAGCAGTTCTTC. Protein product: CSARLTSSHEQFF.

This clonotype has only one observation. V is TRBV18 and J is TRBJ2-7, with 9 bases lining up with TRBD1. V gave up 6 bases and J gave up 2 bases; unmatched junction bases: 5. The V gene's germline CDR1 is KGHSH and CDR2 LQKENI. The CDR3 has 14 amino acids. CDR3 in DNA: TGTGCCAGCTCTGGGACAGGGAGAACCTACGAGCAGTACTTC. Amino acids: CASSGTGRTYEQYF.

This clonotype was seen repeatedly, ten times or more. The CDR3 reads CASSLVQSITEAFF. The CDR3 nucleotides are TGTGCCAGCAGCTTAGTTCAGAGTATTACTGAAGCTTTCTTT. V usage is TRBV7-2 and J usage is TRBJ1-1; D gene uncertain. Trimming removed 1 base from V and 5 bases from J, with 11 bases in between. CDR3 size: 14 residues. Germline V gene data show CDR1 as SGHTA and CDR2 as FQGNSA.

This chain links TRBV7-2 with TRBJ2-7; 12 positions agree with TRBD2. Germline assignment: CDR1 SGHTA and CDR2 FQGNSA. This CDR3 is built from 18 residues. V lost 4 bases to trimming and J lost 5 bases; unmatched junction nucleotides: 15. The CDR3 reads CASSSLTSGGPRRNEQYF. The CDR3 DNA follows: TGTGCCAGCAGCTCGTTGACTAGCGGGGGCCCTAGGAGGAACGAGCAGTACTTC.

The sample holds a few counts of this clonotype. The genes are TRBV5-1 and TRBJ2-1, with 9 bases fitting TRBD2. CDR1 and CDR2 from the germline V gene are SGHRS and YFSETQ. The length of the CDR3 is 15 residues. Trimming took 0 bases from V and 9 from J; bases not matched to a gene: 7. CDR3 loop: CASSLEGGRALEQFF. The CDR3 region has the DNA TGCGCCAGCAGCTTGGAGGGCGGGAGGGCCCTTGAGCAGTTCTTC.

This clonotype was observed at least ten times. The chain employs TRBV27 and TRBJ2-3; D perhaps matches TRBD2 (6 bases). Germline V gene sequence: CDR1 MNHEY, CDR2 SMNVEV (reference sequence). The CDR3 spans 15 residues. V lost 3 bases, J lost 3 bases, and 13 bases lay in between. The CDR3 loop reads CASSFLEEGTDTQYF. CDR3 sequence (DNA): TGTGCCAGCAGTTTCCTTGAGGAGGGGACAGATACGCAGTATTTT.

In this sample, this clonotype turned up a few times. The rearrangement uses TRBV20-1 and TRBJ1-3; tentatively, D is TRBD1 (6 bases). The V end lost 4 bases, the J end lost 2 bases, and 9 bases lay between the germline ends. This CDR3 comprises 13 residues. Per the germline V gene, CDR1 is DFQATT and CDR2 is SNEGSKA (reference sequence). The CDR3 here is CSATRGAGNTIYF. As DNA, the CDR3 is TGCAGTGCTACGAGGGGGGCTGGAAACACCATATATTTT.

The chain links TRBV11-2 to TRBJ2-5; maybe TRBD1 (5 bases). Germline V CDR1 and CDR2: SGHAT, FQNNGV. Trimming stripped 11 bases from V and 4 bases from J, with 8 bases between. The CDR3 spans 10 residues. CDR3 nucleotides: TGTGCCGGAACAGGAGAGACCCAGTACTTC. Residues: CAGTGETQYF.

This clonotype was observed a handful of times. The chain has TRBV28 and TRBJ1-4; no reliable D call. Germline loops: CDR1 MDHEN, CDR2 SYDVKM. With 4 bases removed from V and 4 bases from J, the gap between germline ends came to 13 bases. This CDR3 is built from 15 residues. CDR3 DNA sequence: TGTGCCAGCAGTTCCCCCGAGAGTCATAATGAAAAACTGTTTTTT. Its translation is CASSSPESHNEKLFF.

This clonotype was detected ten times or more. The chain recombines TRBV30 with TRBJ2-1; the D is unclear. V lost 0 bases and J 6 bases, leaving 9 bases between the germline ends. The CDR3 contains 13 residues. In germline, CDR1 is GTSNPN, CDR2 SVGIG (reference sequence). The CDR3 DNA reads TGTGCCTGGAGTGTCCGAGTGGGCAATGAGCAGTTCTTC. Translation: CAWSVRVGNEQFF.

This clonotype has ten or more counts. The gene calls are TRBV12-3 or TRBV12-4 and TRBJ1-2; D may be TRBD1 (5 bases). V lost 3 bases and J lost 2, with 13 bases in between. The CDR3 runs 15 residues. In DNA form, the CDR3 reads TGTGCCAGCAGTTTTCGCGGAGGGACCAACTATGGCTACACCTTC. Translating it yields CASSFRGGTNYGYTF.

The sample holds many counts of this clonotype. The CDR3 DNA sequence: TGCAGTGCTAGAGATGGATCGGGAGGGGGCAAAAACATTCAGTACTTC. Protein: CSARDGSGGGKNIQYF. The genes are TRBV20-1 and TRBJ2-4; TRBD2 agrees at 8 bases. The junction had 7 bases not matched to a gene; V was cut back by 0 bases and J by 3 bases. The CDR3 length is 16 residues. The germline V gene has CDR1 DFQATT and CDR2 SNEGSKA (reference sequence).